These 21 T cell receptor beta chains share one sample of origin, sequenced in a study of response to subunit inactivated influenza vaccine. TCRdb fed the RT-PCR reads into MiXCR, producing one record per CDR3 protein. The sample lists hundreds of thousands of distinct CDR3 sequences, around a sixth occurring once. This specimen consisted of PBMCs from blood, obtained 11 to 12 days after vaccination. Every receptor here comes from a man aged 45-65 years who received an inactivated influenza vaccine.

This sequence joins TRBV28 and TRBJ2-7; 7 nucleotides align to TRBD2. From germline, CDR1 is MDHEN and CDR2 SYDVKM. V gave up 2 bases and J gave up 5 bases; unmatched junction bases: 9. CDR3 length: 15 amino acids. The CDR3 coding sequence is TGTGCCAGCAGTTTAGTCCGGGACTATTCCCACGAGCAGTACTTC. Translated: CASSLVRDYSHEQYF. The full variable domain, with the rest looked up from reference TRBV28 and TRBJ2-7, is DVKVTQSSRYLVKRTGEKVFLECVQDMDHENMFWYRQDPGLGLRLIYFSYDVKMKEKGDIPEGYSVSREKKERFSLILESASTNQTSMYLCASSLVRDYSHEQYFGPGTRLTVT.

The chain recombines TRBV20-1 with TRBJ1-2; D possibly corresponds to TRBD1 (5 bases). Germline CDR1 is DFQATT and CDR2 is SNEGSKA (reference sequence). CDR3 length: 13 amino acids. Trimming pared 3 bases from V and 8 bases from J, leaving 16 bases between. Here the CDR3 DNA reads TGCAGTGCTAGGTCCAGGGAACGTAGCGGCTACACCTTC. Translating it yields CSARSRERSGYTF.

V gene TRBV12-3 or TRBV12-4 combines with J gene TRBJ1-2, with TRBD1 identical over 7 bases. Trimming removed 5 bases from V and 7 bases from J; junction bases left unmatched: 13. The CDR3 runs 15 residues. CDR3 DNA: TGTGCCAGCAGTAGACGTAACAGGGGTGGGGGTGGCTACACCTTC. Translated: CASSRRNRGGGGYTF.

Only a few counts were recorded for this clonotype. The chain carries TRBV29-1 and TRBJ2-1; TRBD2 agrees at 9 bases. Looked up from germline, CDR1 is SQVTM and CDR2 is ANQGSEA. CDR3 length: 14 residues. The V and J ends lost 4 bases and 7 bases, in that order; junction bases with no gene match: 8. The CDR3 is CSVASSGARNEQFF. In nucleotides, the CDR3 is TGCAGCGTTGCCTCTAGCGGGGCCCGGAATGAGCAGTTCTTC.

This clonotype occurred many times. Compared with germline, one end of the junction differs, possibly owing to a read error. The genes are TRBV5-1 and TRBJ2-1, with 9 positions matching TRBD1. This CDR3 region has 13 residues. Germline V gives CDR1 SGHRS, CDR2 YFSETQ. Written as DNA, the CDR3 is TGTGCCAGCAGCTGGACAGGGGACAATGAGCAGTTCTTC. Its protein is CASSWTGDNEQFF. Complete variable domain (other parts from reference TRBV5-1 and TRBJ2-1): KAGVTQTPRYLIKTRGQQVTLSCSPISGHRSVSWYQQTPGQGLQFLFEYFSETQRNKGNFPGRFSGRQFSNSRSEMNVSTLELGDSALYLCASSWTGDNEQFFGPGTRLTVL.

This clonotype has just a few counts. The chain joins TRBV20-1 to TRBJ2-3; 11 positions match TRBD2. V lost 6 bases and J lost 4; bases outside the gene matches: 12. The CDR3 has 16 amino acids. CDR1 is DFQATT and CDR2 is SNEGSKA in the germline V gene (reference sequence). CDR3 DNA sequence: TGCAGTGCCCGACTCCCACTAGCGGGAGTTCCAGATACGCAGTATTTT. Translated: CSARLPLAGVPDTQYF.

The CDR3 nucleotides are TGTGCCACCAGCAGAGTAGAGGTGTACAATGAGCAGTTCTTC. Its translation is CATSRVEVYNEQFF. The chain carries TRBV15 and TRBJ2-1; D is ambiguous. The V gene lost 1 base and the J gene lost 4 bases, with 8 bases spanning the gap. This CDR3 contains 14 residues. CDR1 LNHNV and CDR2 YYDKDF come from the germline V gene (reference sequence).

In this sample, this clonotype turned up many times. The CDR3 sequence is CASSPRQQNEKLFF. The CDR3 DNA is TGTGCCAGCAGCCCCCGGCAACAGAATGAAAAACTGTTTTTT. The chain links TRBV7-2 to TRBJ1-4; D is unresolved. V was trimmed by 5 bases and J by 5 bases, leaving 12 bases between them. This CDR3 comprises 14 residues. From germline, CDR1 is SGHTA and CDR2 FQGNSA.

The chain uses TRBV12-3 or TRBV12-4 and TRBJ2-1; 8 bases map to TRBD1. The CDR3 runs 17 residues. With V trimmed by 4 bases and J by 0 bases, 8 bases remained unmatched. CDR3 sequence (DNA): TGTGCCAGCAGTTCGACAGGGGCCCGGAGCTCCTACAATGAGCAGTTCTTC. This gives the protein CASSSTGARSSYNEQFF.

This clonotype was detected only a few times. The V gene is TRBV7-2, the J gene TRBJ2-3; 13 bases fit TRBD2. The CDR3 contains 17 residues. The V gene's germline CDR1 is SGHTA and CDR2 FQGNSA. With 1 base clipped from V and 5 bases from J, the junction kept 6 bases outside the gene matches. For the CDR3, the DNA is TGTGCCAGCAGCTTAGTTGGACTAGCGGGGGTAAAAGATACGCAGTATTTT. Translated: CASSLVGLAGVKDTQYF. Supplemented by reference TRBV7-2 and TRBJ2-3, the full variable domain reads GAGVSQSPSNKVTEKGKDVELRCDPISGHTALYWYRQSLGQGLEFLIYFQGNSAPDKSGLPSDRFSAERTGGSVSTLTIQRTQQEDSAVYLCASSLVGLAGVKDTQYFGPGTRLTVL.

This sequence joins TRBV2 and TRBJ2-1; D call uncertain. The CDR3 spans 16 residues. Germline V gene data show CDR1 as SNHLY and CDR2 as FYNNEI. Trimming pared 3 bases from V and 0 bases from J, leaving 12 bases between. CDR3 nucleotides: TGTGCCAGCAGTGACGCAGCAATGAGCTCCTACAATGAGCAGTTCTTC. The encoded protein is CASSDAAMSSYNEQFF.

This chain links TRBV20-1 with TRBJ2-7; TRBD1 aligns across 8 bases. The J segment lost 2 bases and the V segment lost 2 bases, leaving 8 bases of the junction unmatched. The CDR3 runs 15 residues. Germline CDR1 reads DFQATT; CDR2 reads SNEGSKA (reference sequence). CDR3 residues: CSARPRDRPTYEQYF. CDR3 nucleotides: TGCAGTGCTAGACCCCGGGACAGGCCTACCTACGAGCAGTACTTC.

This clonotype was seen more than once but under ten times. This chain links TRBV7-9 with TRBJ2-7; D not resolved. This CDR3 region has 13 residues. Trimming pared 6 bases from V and 4 bases from J, leaving 13 bases between. CDR1 SEHNR and CDR2 FQNEAQ come from the germline V gene (reference sequence). The CDR3 DNA sequence: TGTGCCAGCAGTCCATGGTCCCAATACGAGCAGTACTTC. This encodes CASSPWSQYEQYF.

This clonotype occurred a few times. The chain is built from TRBV28 and TRBJ1-5, with D uncertain. V was trimmed by 6 bases and J by 1 base, leaving 13 bases between them. Germline CDR1 reads MDHEN; CDR2 reads SYDVKM. This CDR3 region has 15 residues. The CDR3 is CASRIGGGSNQPQHF. The DNA for the CDR3 is TGTGCCAGCAGAATCGGAGGAGGGAGCAATCAGCCCCAGCATTTT.

Only one count was recorded for this clonotype. DNA for the CDR3: TGTGCCAGTAGTATGACAGGGTCAGGCAATCAGCCCCAGCATTTT. It codes for CASSMTGSGNQPQHF. The chain links TRBV19 to TRBJ1-5; 7 positions match TRBD1. Germline V gene data show CDR1 as LNHDA and CDR2 as SQIVND (reference sequence). The CDR3 covers 15 residues. V was clipped by 3 bases and J by 2 bases; unmatched bases: 4. The entire variable domain, with the rest obtained from reference TRBV19 and TRBJ1-5, is as follows: DGGITQSPKYLFRKEGQNVTLSCEQNLNHDAMYWYRQDPGQGLRLIYYSQIVNDFQKGDIAEGYSVSREKKESFPLTVTSAQKNPTAFYLCASSMTGSGNQPQHFGDGTRLSIL.

The genes are TRBV7-3 and TRBJ2-1, with D uncertain. The germline gives CDR1 SGHTA, CDR2 FQGTGA. The V end lost 0 bases, the J end lost 8 bases, and 8 bases lay between the germline ends. There are 13 residues in the CDR3. The CDR3 nucleotides read TGTGCCAGCAGCTTAACTAATTGGGATGAGCAGTTCTTC. Protein product: CASSLTNWDEQFF.

J is TRBJ2-1 and V is TRBV5-1; 11 bases are shared with TRBD2. This CDR3 is 15 amino acids long. Germline values: CDR1 SGHRS, CDR2 YFSETQ. The V segment lost 3 bases and the J segment 12 bases; nucleotides outside the gene matches: 11. The CDR3 nucleotides read TGCGCCAGCAGCTCCCTAGCGGGGGGCCCTGGAAGGCAGTTCTTC. It encodes CASSSLAGGPGRQFF. Supplemented by reference TRBV5-1 and TRBJ2-1, the full variable domain reads KAGVTQTPRYLIKTRGQQVTLSCSPISGHRSVSWYQQTPGQGLQFLFEYFSETQRNKGNFPGRFSGRQFSNSRSEMNVSTLELGDSALYLCASSSLAGGPGRQFFGPGTRLTVL.

The chain uses TRBV28 and TRBJ1-2; TRBD1 aligns across 9 bases. The CDR3 has 14 amino acids. V dropped 6 bases and J dropped 7; count of bases not matched to a gene: 9. Germline lookup yields CDR1 MDHEN and CDR2 SYDVKM. The CDR3, as DNA: TGTGCCAGCAGCACCGGACAGGGGACTACTGGCTACACCTTC. This gives the protein CASSTGQGTTGYTF.

V and J are TRBV20-1 and TRBJ1-5; D perhaps matches TRBD1 (5 bases). This CDR3 has 15 amino acids. CDR1 is DFQATT, CDR2 SNEGSKA, per germline (reference sequence). V dropped 0 bases and J dropped 4 bases, with 13 bases sitting between them. CDR3 sequence: CSARDRRGSNQPQHF. CDR3 coding DNA: TGCAGTGCTAGAGATCGTAGGGGCAGTAATCAGCCCCAGCATTTT.

This clonotype has just a few counts. V is TRBV5-1 and J is TRBJ2-3; no definite D call. V dropped 8 bases and J dropped 3 bases, with 19 bases sitting between them. The CDR3 is made up of 15 amino acids. Per the germline V gene, CDR1 is SGHRS and CDR2 is YFSETQ. The CDR3 DNA reads TGCGCCAGTACCACGGAGAGCGTATTTACAGATACGCAGTATTTT. Its protein is CASTTESVFTDTQYF. Variable domain in full (rest from reference TRBV5-1 and TRBJ2-3): KAGVTQTPRYLIKTRGQQVTLSCSPISGHRSVSWYQQTPGQGLQFLFEYFSETQRNKGNFPGRFSGRQFSNSRSEMNVSTLELGDSALYLCASTTESVFTDTQYFGPGTRLTVL.

The count of this clonotype is one. The chain has TRBV20-1 and TRBJ2-2, with 9 bases lining up with TRBD1. The trim removed 6 bases at V and 6 bases at J, leaving 11 bases unmatched. The CDR3 loop spans 15 amino acids. Looked up from germline, CDR1 is DFQATT and CDR2 is SNEGSKA (reference sequence). Here the CDR3 reads CSAESLTGGSGELFF. The CDR3 DNA follows: TGCAGTGCAGAGAGCCTGACAGGGGGGTCCGGGGAGCTGTTTTTT.